This TCR beta chain was documented in a study of beta chain features in type 1 diabetes. TCRB transcripts that were expressed got sequenced, as all of the isolated RNA had been reverse transcribed. Using immunoSEQ multiplex PCR, the repertoire was profiled, and TCRdb retains in-frame clones only, with some absent. The sample holds about 650,000 clones, around 12% seen once. Sorting with CD45RO/CCR7/CD25/CD127/CD95/CD27 yielded naive, central memory, regulatory and stem-like memory CD4+ cells. In regard to this clone: Its specificity is unknown.

Study-level points and caveats: Among all four CD4+ subsets, Type 1 diabetes patients had TCRB CDR3s that were moderately but significantly shorter. In the patient group, naive, central memory and Treg TCRB repertoires seemed more alike than in the healthy donor group. For type 1 diabetes patients, VDJ junctions showed fewer insertions and more deletions.

The CDR3 is 13 amino acids. Germline V gene data show CDR1 as SGHRS and CDR2 as YFSETQ. V lost 0 bases, J lost 5 bases, and 8 bases lay in between. Sequenced input: naive CD4+ T cells from blood. The sequence was obtained from a man aged 25-45 years with type 1 diabetes. The gene calls are TRBV5-1 and TRBJ2-5; D is ambiguous. CDR3 loop: CASSLGVSETQYF. The CDR3 DNA sequence: TGCGCCAGCAGCTTGGGGGTGTCGGAGACCCAGTACTTC.